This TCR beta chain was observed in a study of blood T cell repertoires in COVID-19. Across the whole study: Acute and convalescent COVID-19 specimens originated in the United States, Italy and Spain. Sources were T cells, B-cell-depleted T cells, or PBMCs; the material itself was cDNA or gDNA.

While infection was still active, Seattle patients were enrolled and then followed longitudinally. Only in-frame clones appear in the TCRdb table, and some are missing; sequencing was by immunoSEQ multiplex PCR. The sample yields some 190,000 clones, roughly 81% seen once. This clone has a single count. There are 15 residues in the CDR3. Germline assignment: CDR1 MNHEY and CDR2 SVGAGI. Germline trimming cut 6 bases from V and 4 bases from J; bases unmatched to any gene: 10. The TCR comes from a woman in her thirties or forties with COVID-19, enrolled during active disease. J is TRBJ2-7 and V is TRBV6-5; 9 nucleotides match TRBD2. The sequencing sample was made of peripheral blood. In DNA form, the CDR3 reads TGTGCCAGCAGATCCGGGACTAGCATCGGTTACGAGCAGTACTTC. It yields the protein CASRSGTSIGYEQYF.